Listed here are 32 T cell receptor beta chains from one sample, sequenced in a study of T cells in women clearing cervical HPV infection. Some clones are missing from TCRdb's copy, which holds only in-frame ones; the method was immunoSEQ multiplex PCR. This table lists around 21,000 clones. Sample: blood buffy coat. The receptors originated from a woman aged 18 to 69 with a cervical HPV16 infection that either progressed to CIN3+ or cleared (not recorded which).

Notes on this clone: Other DNA sequences in the same sample also yield this CDR3. CDR3 sequence: CAWMAQGLVKGNTIYF. CDR3 bases read: TGTGCCTGGATGGCTCAGGGGCTGGTGAAGGGCAACACC. This sequence joins TRBV30 and TRBJ1-3; maybe TRBD1 (6 bases). The observed sequence ends 3 residues before the CDR3 terminus, with the missing tail filled in from the germline J gene. Trimming cost V 4 bases and J 7 bases, with 23 bases left between them. Germline CDR1 GTSNPN, CDR2 SVGIG (reference sequence). The CDR3 contains 16 residues. The entire variable domain, with the rest obtained from reference TRBV30 and TRBJ1-3, is as follows: SQTIHQWPATLVQPVGSPLSLECTVEGTSNPNLYWYRQAAGRGLQLLFYSVGIGQISSEVPQNLSASRPQDRQFILSSKKLLLSDSGFYLCAWMAQGLVKGNTIYFGEGSWLTVV.

Remarks on this clone: Read data end 3 residues before the CDR3 end; the end is taken from the germline J gene. This sequence joins TRBV20-1 and TRBJ2-5; TRBD2 matches at 14 bases. The CDR3 has 15 residues. Germline lookup yields CDR1 DFQATT and CDR2 SNEGSKA (reference sequence). J lost 5 bases, V lost 5 bases, and 7 bases had no gene match. The CDR3 spells CSAQGLAGEKETQYF. The covered CDR3 bases are TGCAGTGCTCAGGGACTAGCGGGGGAGAAGGAGACC.

By frequency, this clone is medium-sized. The read terminates 3 residues before the CDR3 end, so the remaining end is supplied by the germline J gene. The rearrangement uses TRBV19 and TRBJ2-7; TRBD1 aligns across 9 bases. The J segment lost 6 bases and the V segment lost 4 bases, leaving 4 bases of the junction unmatched. The CDR3 is 13 residues long. The germline gives CDR1 LNHDA, CDR2 SQIVND (reference sequence). The covered CDR3 bases are TGTGCCAGTAGTACGGGACAGGGAGCCGAG. This translates into CASSTGQGAE. The entire CDR3 reads CASSTGQGAEQYF.

On this clone itself: The read ends 3 residues before the CDR3 terminus; that terminus is restored from the germline J gene. The V gene is TRBV28, the J gene TRBJ2-3; maybe TRBD2 (5 bases). In germline, CDR1 is MDHEN, CDR2 SYDVKM. V was cut by 6 bases and J by 2 bases, with 6 bases left in between. The CDR3 totals 12 residues. Here the CDR3 reads CASRDFTDTQYF. Partial CDR3 DNA: TGTGCCAGCAGGGACTTCACAGATACG.

In regard to this clone: With the read ending 3 residues before the CDR3 end, the germline J gene is used to fill in that end. This chain uses TRBV12-3 or TRBV12-4 with TRBJ1-6; D is ambiguous. This CDR3 is 13 amino acids long. With 7 bases removed from V and 3 bases from J, the gap between germline ends came to 7 bases. CDR3 in amino acids: CASMRVYNSPLHF. The sequenced part of the CDR3 DNA is TGTGCCAGCATGAGGGTCTATAATTCACCC.

Note on this clone: The DNA ends 3 residues before the CDR3 does, and the rest of the CDR3 is filled in from the germline J gene. The sample contains more than one DNA sequence encoding this CDR3. This chain joins TRBV7-2 and TRBJ1-3; a weak D match, TRBD1 (6 bases). Trimming stripped 6 bases from V and 0 bases from J, with 12 bases between. The CDR3 consists of 15 residues. Germline CDR1 and CDR2: SGHTA and FQGNSA. The CDR3 protein is CASRPGQASGNTIYF. The sequenced CDR3 bases are TGTGCCAGCAGACCGGGACAAGCCTCTGGAAACACC. The complete variable domain, with remaining parts taken from reference TRBV7-2 and TRBJ1-3, reads GAGVSQSPSNKVTEKGKDVELRCDPISGHTALYWYRQSLGQGLEFLIYFQGNSAPDKSGLPSDRFSAERTGGSVSTLTIQRTQQEDSAVYLCASRPGQASGNTIYFGEGSWLTVV.

As to this clone: The read finishes 3 residues shy of the CDR3 end, and the germline J gene is used to complete it. This chain connects TRBV7-9 to TRBJ1-1; D uncertain. The CDR3 has 14 residues. Germline CDR1 and CDR2: SEHNR and FQNEAQ (reference sequence). Trimming shortened V by 5 bases and J by 0 bases, and 10 bases separated the two germline ends. CDR3 residues: CASSPRVLNTEAFF. The CDR3 DNA, read in part, is TGTGCCAGCAGCCCTAGAGTTCTGAACACTGAA.

A note on this clone: The CDR3 extends 3 residues past the end of the read, so its final part is completed from the germline J gene. The chain carries TRBV2 and TRBJ1-3; 11 bases agree with TRBD1. The CDR3 consists of 15 residues. CDR1 is SNHLY, CDR2 FYNNEI, per germline. The junction had 1 base not matched to a gene; V was cut back by 6 bases and J by 0 bases. CDR3: CASRGTGGSGNTIYF. The CDR3 DNA, read in part, is TGTGCCAGCAGAGGGACAGGGGGCTCTGGAAACACC.

A remark on this clone: The CDR3 extends 3 residues past the end of the read, so its final part is completed from the germline J gene. The chain has TRBV20-1 and TRBJ2-1; 7 positions agree with TRBD1. With 6 bases clipped from V and 6 bases from J, the junction kept 5 bases outside the gene matches. The CDR3 runs to 12 residues. Germline loops: CDR1 DFQATT, CDR2 SNEGSKA (reference sequence). CDR3 DNA, as far as it was read: TGCAGTGCCGCCGGGACAGTCAATGAG. Protein: CSAAGTVNE. The whole CDR3 protein is CSAAGTVNEQFF.

Turning to this clone: The read is 3 residues too short to cover the CDR3 end, so that end is filled in from the germline J gene. The V gene is TRBV11-2, the J gene TRBJ1-2; 9 bases align to TRBD1. The CDR3 spans 14 residues. Germline trimming cut 6 bases from V and 4 bases from J; bases unmatched to any gene: 6. Germline V lookup: CDR1 SGHAT, CDR2 FQNNGV. The sequenced CDR3 bases are TGTGCCAGCAGACGGGACAGGGAAGGCTATGGC. Protein: CASRRDREGYG. The entire CDR3 sequence reads CASRRDREGYGYTF.

This clone is deemed medium-sized by its frequency. The CDR3 end is not reached by the read, which stops 3 residues before it; the germline J gene fills it in. The chain carries TRBV29-1 and TRBJ1-4, with 9 bases identical to TRBD1. V shed 4 bases and J 7 bases; nucleotides not matched to a gene: 7. CDR1 and CDR2 from the germline V gene are SQVTM and ANQGSEA. The CDR3 covers 14 residues. The CDR3 protein is CSVAPTGGGEKLFF. The CDR3 bases that were read are TGCAGCGTTGCCCCGACAGGGGGAGGTGAAAAA.

To note about this clone: The sequence runs out 3 residues before the end of the CDR3; the remainder is reconstructed from the germline J gene. The chain combines TRBV20-1 with TRBJ1-2, with no clear D. V lost 2 bases and J lost 0, with 7 bases in between. Germline CDR1 DFQATT, CDR2 SNEGSKA (reference sequence). This CDR3 region has 13 residues. The CDR3 spells CSARSGANYGYTF. CDR3 DNA (partial): TGCAGTGCTAGAAGCGGAGCTAACTATGGC.

Concerning this clone itself: The read is 3 residues too short to cover the CDR3 end, so that end is filled in from the germline J gene. The J gene is TRBJ2-5, the V gene TRBV30; a possible D gene is TRBD2 (6 bases). The V end was cut by 3 bases, the J end by 5 bases, with 16 bases between. CDR3 length: 14 residues. The V gene's germline CDR1 is GTSNPN and CDR2 SVGIG (reference sequence). CDR3 sequence: CAWSSRLVSETQYF. The sequenced CDR3 bases are TGTGCCTGGAGCTCTCGACTAGTAAGTGAGACC.

In regard to this clone: The CDR3 end is not reached by the read, which stops 3 residues before it; the germline J gene fills it in. The chain carries TRBV30 and TRBJ2-2, with 7 bases fitting TRBD1. Germline CDR1 reads GTSNPN; CDR2 reads SVGIG (reference sequence). The CDR3 has 14 residues. CDR3 in amino acids: CAWTRWGQGEKLFF. The DNA read from the CDR3 is TGTGCCTGGACTAGGTGGGGCCAGGGGGAAAAG.

Turning to this clone: Read sequence stops 3 residues before the CDR3 end, and the germline J gene provides the missing end. The chain joins TRBV19 to TRBJ1-5; a possible D gene is TRBD1 (6 bases). The V gene lost 3 bases and the J gene lost 4 bases, with 16 bases spanning the gap. CDR3 length: 16 amino acids. From germline, CDR1 is LNHDA and CDR2 SQIVND (reference sequence). The CDR3 reads CASSIDRLGVNQPQHF. The DNA read from the CDR3 is TGTGCCAGTAGTATCGACAGGCTGGGGGTGAATCAGCCC.

Partial CDR3 DNA: TGCAGTGCTAGGCTGGGGGGAGAGACG. Encoded protein: CSARLGGET. In full, the CDR3 reads CSARLGGETQYF. The chain is built from TRBV20-1 and TRBJ2-3; TRBD2 might be the D (6 bases). The read comes to an end 3 residues before the CDR3 does, leaving the germline J gene to fill in the end. Germline CDR1 and CDR2: DFQATT and SNEGSKA (reference sequence). CDR3 length: 12 residues.

With respect to this clone: The read terminates 3 residues ahead of where the CDR3 ends, so the germline J gene completes it. The genes are TRBV7-9 and TRBJ1-1; a possible D gene is TRBD1 (6 bases). Germline V CDR1 and CDR2: SEHNR, FQNEAQ (reference sequence). Between the trimmed V and J ends, which lost 5 bases and 0 bases, there was a span of 13 bases. CDR3 length: 15 amino acids. This CDR3 reads CASSPGQMMNTEAFF. CDR3 bases read: TGTGCCAGCAGCCCTGGACAGATGATGAACACTGAA.

Comment on this clone: The CDR3 end lies 3 residues beyond the end of the read and is filled in from the germline J gene. The rearrangement links TRBV11-2 to TRBJ1-4; D call uncertain. Germline-derived CDR1 and CDR2 are SGHAT and FQNNGV. This CDR3 contains 14 residues. The CDR3 spells CASSSGVPESPLFF. Partial CDR3 DNA: TGTGCCAGCAGCTCCGGGGTACCTGAATCACCA.

CDR3 bases read: TGCAGCGTAACGACAGGGAGGATAAACACTGAA. Residues: CSVTTGRINTE. The CDR3, in full, reads CSVTTGRINTEAFF. The chain has TRBV29-1 and TRBJ1-1; 7 bases are shared with TRBD1. The CDR3 end is not reached by the read, which stops 3 residues before it; the germline J gene fills it in. V was clipped by 6 bases and J by 2 bases; unmatched bases: 9. Germline lookup yields CDR1 SQVTM and CDR2 ANQGSEA. CDR3 length: 14 residues.

With regard to this clone: With the read ending 3 residues before the CDR3 end, the germline J gene is used to fill in that end. This chain links TRBV5-4 with TRBJ2-2; TRBD2 agrees at 11 bases. J gave up 3 bases and V 4 bases, and 5 bases lay outside the gene matches. The CDR3 spans 16 residues. CDR1 is SGHNT, CDR2 YYREEE, per germline (reference sequence). CDR3: CASSALAGGHTGELFF. CDR3 DNA, as far as it was read: TGTGCCAGCAGCGCCCTAGCGGGGGGACACACCGGGGAG. Full variable domain (rest looked up from reference TRBV5-4 and TRBJ2-2): ETGVTQSPTHLIKTRGQQVTLRCSSQSGHNTVSWYQQALGQGPQFIFQYYREEENGRGNFPPRFSGLQFPNYSSELNVNALELDDSALYLCASSALAGGHTGELFFGEGSRLTVL.

Regarding this clone: The read ends 3 residues before the CDR3 terminus; that terminus is restored from the germline J gene. The V and J genes are TRBV20-1 and TRBJ2-3; TRBD2 agrees at 10 bases. There are 14 residues in the CDR3. Germline V gene sequence: CDR1 DFQATT, CDR2 SNEGSKA (reference sequence). Germline trimming cut 5 bases from V and 6 bases from J; bases unmatched to any gene: 8. The CDR3: CSALSGGAGDTQYF. The sequenced part of the CDR3 DNA is TGCAGTGCTTTAAGCGGGGGGGCGGGGGATACG.

In the case of this clone: The read is 3 residues too short to cover the CDR3 end, so that end is filled in from the germline J gene. The chain combines TRBV5-1 with TRBJ2-3; tentative D call: TRBD2 (6 bases). The V end lost 2 bases, the J end lost 5 bases, and 12 bases lay between the germline ends. CDR3 size: 14 residues. Germline CDR1 is SGHRS and CDR2 is YFSETQ. CDR3 DNA (partial): TGCGCCAGCAGCTTAACGGGGCGGGGAGATACG. This codes for CASSLTGRGDT. The complete CDR3 reads CASSLTGRGDTQYF.

Worth noting for this clone: Sequencing ends 3 residues short of the CDR3 end; the germline J gene provides the rest. This chain links TRBV9 with TRBJ2-2; 7 bases agree with TRBD1. This CDR3 spans 15 amino acids. Germline V gives CDR1 SGDLS, CDR2 YYNGEE. CDR3 DNA (partial): TGTGCCAGCAGCGAAACAGGGACAGATAATTCACCG. Encoded protein: CASSETGTDNSP. The full CDR3 protein is CASSETGTDNSPLFF.

Worth noting for this clone: The observed sequence ends 3 residues before the CDR3 terminus, with the missing tail filled in from the germline J gene. The chain combines TRBV19 with TRBJ2-3, with unresolved D. Germline lookup yields CDR1 LNHDA and CDR2 SQIVND (reference sequence). This CDR3 comprises 12 residues. The CDR3 loop is CASSTSAETQYF. CDR3 bases read: TGTGCCAGTAGTACAAGCGCCGAGACG.

CDR3 DNA (partial): TGCAGCGCGACAGTCTCCTACGAG. It encodes CSATVSYE. The CDR3 in full is CSATVSYEQYF. This chain links TRBV29-1 with TRBJ2-7; D may be TRBD1 (5 bases). The read falls 3 residues short of the CDR3 end, and the missing part is taken from the germline J gene. This CDR3 has 11 residues. Per the germline V gene, CDR1 is SQVTM and CDR2 is ANQGSEA. The V gene lost 7 bases and the J gene lost 0 bases, with 7 bases spanning the gap.

For this clone: The read finishes 3 residues shy of the CDR3 end, and the germline J gene is used to complete it. The chain carries TRBV14 and TRBJ2-3, with 12 bases aligning to TRBD2. This CDR3 comprises 16 residues. Germline CDR1 reads SGHDN; CDR2 reads FVKESK. CDR3 amino acids: CASSPRTSGERETQYF. CDR3 DNA, as far as it was read: TGTGCCAGCAGCCCGCGGACTAGCGGGGAGAGGGAGACG. The whole variable domain, filled in from reference TRBV14 and TRBJ2-3, reads EAGVTQFPSHSVIEKGQTVTLRCDPISGHDNLYWYRRVMGKEIKFLLHFVKESKQDESGMPNNRFLAERTGGTYSTLKVQPAELEDSGVYFCASSPRTSGERETQYFGPGTRLTVL.

A note on this clone: Read coverage stops 3 residues before the CDR3 terminus; the germline J gene supplies the remainder. The rearrangement uses TRBV30 and TRBJ1-2; D not certain. The CDR3 extends over 14 amino acids. Germline CDR1 and CDR2: GTSNPN and SVGIG (reference sequence). CDR3 DNA (partial): TGTGCCTGGAGTAAGGACTATAGCACAGATACC. Its translation: CAWSKDYSTDT. The entire CDR3 reads CAWSKDYSTDTYTF.

About this clone itself: Coverage ceases 3 residues before the CDR3 finishes, and the germline J gene fills in the end. The chain uses TRBV7-6 and TRBJ2-2; TRBD2 is a possible D gene (6 bases). Trimming took 1 base from V and 4 from J, leaving 13 bases between them. CDR1 SGHVS and CDR2 FNYEAQ come from the germline V gene. The CDR3 runs to 16 residues. The sequenced part of the CDR3 DNA is TGTGCCAGCAGCTTAGTATTGGCGGGGAGCACCGGGGAG. This codes for CASSLVLAGSTGE. The CDR3 in its entirety is CASSLVLAGSTGELFF.

With regard to this clone: An end of the junction does not agree with germline; a read error may underlie this. The read is 3 residues too short to cover the CDR3 end, so that end is filled in from the germline J gene. This chain joins TRBV12-3 or TRBV12-4 and TRBJ1-2, with a possible D match to TRBD1 (5 bases). The CDR3 totals 13 residues. The part of the CDR3 DNA that was read is TGTGCCAACAGTCCAACGGGACTTGCTGGC. It specifies CANSPTGLAG. Given in full, the CDR3 is CANSPTGLAGYTF.

As for this clone: Read data end 3 residues before the CDR3 end; the end is taken from the germline J gene. This rearrangement joins TRBV7-2 to TRBJ2-3, with D possibly TRBD2 on 6 matching bases. The germline V and J ends were trimmed by 3 bases and 4 bases, with 8 bases remaining between them. The CDR3 has 13 amino acids. CDR1 and CDR2 (germline): SGHTA, FQGNSA. CDR3 DNA (partial): TGTGCCAGCAGCTTCACGGGGGCAGATACG. Translated, it gives CASSFTGADT. The entire CDR3 sequence reads CASSFTGADTQYF.

A note on this clone: The read stops 3 residues short of the end of the CDR3; the missing end is completed from the germline J gene. V gene TRBV19 combines with J gene TRBJ1-1, with D possibly matching TRBD1 (5 bases). The CDR3 is made up of 13 amino acids. The V end lost 5 bases, the J end lost 7 bases, and 14 bases lay between the germline ends. CDR1 and CDR2 (germline): LNHDA, SQIVND (reference sequence). CDR3 DNA (partial): TGTGCCAGTAGTCCCCCGACAGTGTTTGAA. It codes for CASSPPTVFE. The entire CDR3 protein reads CASSPPTVFEAFF.

Comment on this clone: The observed sequence ends 3 residues before the CDR3 terminus, with the missing tail filled in from the germline J gene. J is TRBJ1-1 and V is TRBV7-6, with D unresolved. This CDR3 has 14 residues. CDR1 is SGHVS, CDR2 FNYEAQ, per germline. The V and J ends lost 4 bases and 0 bases respectively, with 9 bases between them. CDR3 DNA, as far as it was read: TGTGCCAGCAGCTCCTTAGGGCTGAACACTGAA. Residues: CASSSLGLNTE. The entire CDR3 is CASSSLGLNTEAFF.